This T cell receptor beta chain is drawn from a study of tumor and adjacent non-tumor tissue in lung cancer. Study at large: Stage I to III disease affected some 11 men and about five women aged about 30 to 76. Each sample yielded around 4 million productive TCRbeta reads on average.

On this clonotype itself: Antigen unknown. The CDR3 ends on some other residue instead of the conserved phenylalanine or tryptophan, so this is likely a read error. No DNA is shown, since the ends of the CDR3 on it are uncertain; the CDR3 is the one TCRdb lists.

This sample's RNA came from whole unsorted tissue. Donors were chemotherapy-naive, newly diagnosed lung cancer surgical patients in China, August–late 2014. Study-level points and caveats: Tumor repertoires had a smaller top 100 clone share than normal lung.

The CDR3 length equals 14 residues, ends included. TCRbeta libraries were built with three rounds of nested PCR, modified from ARM-PCR. MiXCR, run by TCRdb on the multiplex PCR reads, gives a single entry per CDR3 protein. Here the sample spans 69,000 or so distinct CDR3 sequences, 73% being singletons. The sequencing input was lung tumor tissue. The sequence derives from a man aged 55 to 70 with non-small cell lung cancer. This chain uses TRBV12-3 or TRBV12-4 with TRBJ2-1; the listed D gene, TRBD2, was not tested against the DNA. CDR3 residues: CASSASGTSGREFS.